This T cell receptor (beta chain) was profiled in a study of blood T cell repertoires in COVID-19. As for the study in general: The study drew acute and convalescent COVID-19 samples from the United States, Italy and Spain.

Per the germline V gene, CDR1 is GTSNPN and CDR2 is SVGIG (reference sequence). Deletions cut 5 bases from V and 8 bases from J, with 12 bases between. The CDR3 has 12 residues. Recruitment covered about 25 US areas and drew participants whose ages spanned roughly 18 to 100 years. Cohorts were assigned according to the clinical history that participants reported. Authors' methods: Amplified reference gene primers provided the basis for estimating nucleated cell counts. The repertoire was sequenced with immunoSEQ multiplex PCR; TCRdb's copy has only in-frame clones and lacks some. That table supplies the V and J calls and clone size; D and trimming were determined from the DNA. The data show hundreds of thousands of clones, over 75% seen once.

This rearrangement joins TRBV30 to TRBJ1-4; D is uncertain. Sequences were obtained from PBMCs or T cells enriched from blood (not recorded which). The receptor's source is a man aged 40-50 years who had recovered from COVID-19. The CDR3 DNA sequence: TGTGCCTGGGGGAGGAGGTTCGAAAAACTGTTTTTT. Its protein product is CAWGRRFEKLFF. Using reference TRBV30 and TRBJ1-4 for the parts outside the CDR3, the full variable domain is SQTIHQWPATLVQPVGSPLSLECTVEGTSNPNLYWYRQAAGRGLQLLFYSVGIGQISSEVPQNLSASRPQDRQFILSSKKLLLSDSGFYLCAWGRRFEKLFFGSGTQLSVL.